The clone carrying this TCR beta chain showed up just a few times. The sample is drawn from a study of blood T cells in healthy people across ages. Sample-barcoded 5' priming and a J-beta primer mix drove a second PCR of roughly 6 to 12 cycles. TCRdb independently ran MiXCR on the 5' RACE reads; one entry per CDR3 protein. This sample carries about 290,000 distinct CDR3 sequences, 25% to 30% of them seen once, and the ten largest clones take 25% to 35%. The TCR originated in a woman in her 70s in good health. Sequenced sample: blood.

CDR3 sequence: CSVVGQGYTEAFF. For the CDR3, the DNA is TGCAGCGTTGTGGGACAGGGTTACACTGAAGCTTTCTTT. The chain joins TRBV29-1 to TRBJ1-1; 9 bases fit TRBD1. The CDR3 extends over 13 amino acids. The trim removed 4 bases at V and 3 bases at J, leaving 3 bases unmatched. CDR1 SQVTM and CDR2 ANQGSEA come from the germline V gene.